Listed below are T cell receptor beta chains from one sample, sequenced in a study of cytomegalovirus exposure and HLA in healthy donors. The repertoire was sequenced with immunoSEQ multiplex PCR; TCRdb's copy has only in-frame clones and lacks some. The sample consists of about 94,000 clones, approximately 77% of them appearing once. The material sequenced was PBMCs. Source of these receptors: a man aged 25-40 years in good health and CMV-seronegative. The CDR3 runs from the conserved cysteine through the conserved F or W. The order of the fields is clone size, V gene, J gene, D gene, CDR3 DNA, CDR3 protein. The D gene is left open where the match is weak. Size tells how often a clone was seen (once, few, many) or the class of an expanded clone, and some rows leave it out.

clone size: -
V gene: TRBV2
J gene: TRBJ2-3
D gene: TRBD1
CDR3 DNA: TGTGCCAGCAGTGAAGGGACAGGGAGTAAGCAGTATTTT
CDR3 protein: CASSEGTGSKQYF

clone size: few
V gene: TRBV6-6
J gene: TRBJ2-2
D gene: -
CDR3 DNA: TGTGCCAGCAGTTACTCCAGGGCCACCGGGGAGCTGTTTTTT
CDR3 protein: CASSYSRATGELFF

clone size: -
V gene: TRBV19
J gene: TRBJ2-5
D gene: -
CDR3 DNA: TGTGCCAGTAGTATGGGCTCTCGACAAGAGACCCAGTACTTC
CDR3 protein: CASSMGSRQETQYF

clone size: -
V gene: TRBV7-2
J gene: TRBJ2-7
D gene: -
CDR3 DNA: TGTGCCAGCAGCTCCCGTGACGAGCAGTACTTC
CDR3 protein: CASSSRDEQYF

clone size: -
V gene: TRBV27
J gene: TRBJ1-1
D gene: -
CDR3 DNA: TGTGCCAGCAGTTATAGGGGGAGGGCTGAAGCTTTCTTT
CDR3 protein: CASSYRGRAEAFF

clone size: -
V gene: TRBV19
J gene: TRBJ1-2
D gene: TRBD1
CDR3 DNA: TGTGCCAGTAGTATAAGACAGGGGAACTATGGCTACACCTTC
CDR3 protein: CASSIRQGNYGYTF

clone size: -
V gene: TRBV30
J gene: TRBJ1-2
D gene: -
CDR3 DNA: TGTGCCTGGAGTGTCTCCAGGGCATGGAATGGCTACACCTTC
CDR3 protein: CAWSVSRAWNGYTF

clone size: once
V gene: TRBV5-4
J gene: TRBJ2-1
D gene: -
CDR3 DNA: TGTGCCAGCAGCTTGGACAGCAATGAGCAGTTCTTC
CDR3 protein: CASSLDSNEQFF

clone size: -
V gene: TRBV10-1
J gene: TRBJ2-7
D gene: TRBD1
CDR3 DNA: TGCGCCAGCAGTACTTACGACAGGGGGAATGGCGAGCAGTACTTC
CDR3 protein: CASSTYDRGNGEQYF

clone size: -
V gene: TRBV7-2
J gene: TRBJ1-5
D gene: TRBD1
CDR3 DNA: TGTGCCAGCAGCTTAGTTGCAGGGGGCATTGTTCAGCCCCAGCATTTT
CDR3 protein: CASSLVAGGIVQPQHF

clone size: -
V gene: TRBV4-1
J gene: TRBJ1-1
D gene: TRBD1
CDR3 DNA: TGCGCCAGCAGCCCTCAGGGGGCCACTGAAGCTTTCTTT
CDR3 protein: CASSPQGATEAFF

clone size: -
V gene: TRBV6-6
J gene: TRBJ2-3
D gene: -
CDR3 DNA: TGTGCCAGCAGTTCCGCGGACTATGGGACAGATACGCAGTATTTT
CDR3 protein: CASSSADYGTDTQYF

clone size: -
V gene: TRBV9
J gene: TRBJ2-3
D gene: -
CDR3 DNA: TGTGCCAGCAGCCCCTTTGGGGGGGGCGTGGATACGCAGTATTTT
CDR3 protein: CASSPFGGGVDTQYF

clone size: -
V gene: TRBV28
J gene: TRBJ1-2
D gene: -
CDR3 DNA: TGTGCCAGCACTGGGGGGGTTAACTATGGCTACACCTTC
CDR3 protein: CASTGGVNYGYTF

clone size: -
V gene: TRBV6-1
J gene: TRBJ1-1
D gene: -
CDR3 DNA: TGTGCCAGCAGTGAAGCGTTGGGGCCAGGGATGATGGGGACTGAAGCTTTCTTT
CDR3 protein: CASSEALGPGMMGTEAFF

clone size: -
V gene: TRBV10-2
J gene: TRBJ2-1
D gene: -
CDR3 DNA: TGCGCCAGCACCCACACAGGTGAGCAGTTCTTC
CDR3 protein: CASTHTGEQFF

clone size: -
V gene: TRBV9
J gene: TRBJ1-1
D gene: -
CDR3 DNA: TGTGCCAGCAGCAACCGGGACACCTTAGAAGCTTTCTTT
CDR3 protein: CASSNRDTLEAFF

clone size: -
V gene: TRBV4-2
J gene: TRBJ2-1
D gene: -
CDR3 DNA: TGTGCCAGCAGCCCGCCCTGGGAAGCGGAAGACAATGAGCAGTTCTTC
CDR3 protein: CASSPPWEAEDNEQFF

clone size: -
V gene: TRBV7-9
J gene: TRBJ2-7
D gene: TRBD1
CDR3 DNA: TGTGCCAGCAGCCTCTGGAGCGACAGGGCCTACGAGCAGTACTTC
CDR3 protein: CASSLWSDRAYEQYF

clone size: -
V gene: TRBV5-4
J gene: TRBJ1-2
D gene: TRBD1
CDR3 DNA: TGTGCCAGCAGCTCCCCACCGAACTTGGGGACAGGCTATGGCTACACTTTC
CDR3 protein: CASSSPPNLGTGYGYTF

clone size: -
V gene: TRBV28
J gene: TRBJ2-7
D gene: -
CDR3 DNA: TGTGCCAGCAGTCCTCTAGCGTACGAGCAGTACTTC
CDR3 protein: CASSPLAYEQYF

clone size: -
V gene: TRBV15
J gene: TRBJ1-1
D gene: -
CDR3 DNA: TGTGCCACCAGCAGAGAGGTCATATTGGCGAACACTGAAGCTTTCTTT
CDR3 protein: CATSREVILANTEAFF

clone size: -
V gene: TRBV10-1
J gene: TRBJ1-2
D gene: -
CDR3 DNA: TGCGCCAGCAGTGAGTCCGGACAAATTGGCTACACCTTC
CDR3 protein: CASSESGQIGYTF

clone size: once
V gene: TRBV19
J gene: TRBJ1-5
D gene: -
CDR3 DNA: TGTGCCAGTAGTATACGACATAGCAATCAGCCCCAGCATTTT
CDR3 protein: CASSIRHSNQPQHF

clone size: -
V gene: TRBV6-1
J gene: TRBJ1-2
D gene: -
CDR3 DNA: TGTGCCAGCAGGGCAGGGGTAGGGTATGGCTACACCTTC
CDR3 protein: CASRAGVGYGYTF

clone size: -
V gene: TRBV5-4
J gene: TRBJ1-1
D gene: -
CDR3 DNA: TGTGCCAGCAGCTTGAGCGTCACGAACACTGAAGCTTTCTTT
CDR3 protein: CASSLSVTNTEAFF

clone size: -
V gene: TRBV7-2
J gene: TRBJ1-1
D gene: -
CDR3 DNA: TGTGCCAGCAGCTTAGGGGCAGGGAACACTGAAGCTTTCTTT
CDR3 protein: CASSLGAGNTEAFF

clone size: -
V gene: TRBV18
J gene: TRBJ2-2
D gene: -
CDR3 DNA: TGTGCCAGCTCACCCCGGACGGGAACCGCGAACACCGGGGAGCTGTTTTTT
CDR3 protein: CASSPRTGTANTGELFF

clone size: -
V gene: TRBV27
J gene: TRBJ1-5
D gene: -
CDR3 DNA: TGTGCCAGCAGTTCTGGGACGGGAGGGAATCAGCCCCAGCATTTT
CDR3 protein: CASSSGTGGNQPQHF

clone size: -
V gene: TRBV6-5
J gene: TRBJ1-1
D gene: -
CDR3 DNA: TGTGCCAGCAGCCCCGGACGGGGGAACACTGAAGCTTTCTTT
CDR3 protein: CASSPGRGNTEAFF

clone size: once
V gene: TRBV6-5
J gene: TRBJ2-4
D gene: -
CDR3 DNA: TGTGCCAGCAGTCGTCGGCGGGGCGAGGACATTCAGTACTTC
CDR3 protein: CASSRRRGEDIQYF

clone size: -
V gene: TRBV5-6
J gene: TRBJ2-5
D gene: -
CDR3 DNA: TGTGCCAGCAGCTTGGCAATGTTGTCGGGGCAAGAGACCCAGTACTTC
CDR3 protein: CASSLAMLSGQETQYF

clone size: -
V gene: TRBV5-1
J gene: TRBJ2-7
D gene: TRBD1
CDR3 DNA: TGCGCCAGCAGCCTTACCGGACAGGCGGGCGGAAACTTC
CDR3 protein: CASSLTGQAGGNF

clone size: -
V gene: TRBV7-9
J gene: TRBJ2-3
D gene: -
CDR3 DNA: TGTGCCAGCAGCCCACACACAGATACGCAGTATTTT
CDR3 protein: CASSPHTDTQYF

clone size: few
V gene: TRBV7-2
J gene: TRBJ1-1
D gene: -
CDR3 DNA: TGTGCCAGCAGCCCCTCGACATTGGGCACTGAAGCTTTCTTT
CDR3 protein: CASSPSTLGTEAFF

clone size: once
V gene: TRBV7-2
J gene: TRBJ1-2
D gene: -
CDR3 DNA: TGTGCCAGCAGCTTCCATACCGAGAGTGGTGGCTACACCTTC
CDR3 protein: CASSFHTESGGYTF

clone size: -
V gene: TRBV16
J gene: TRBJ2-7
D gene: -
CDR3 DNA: TGTGCCAGCAGCCAATCATTGGACAGAACCTACGAGCAGTACTTC
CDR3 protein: CASSQSLDRTYEQYF

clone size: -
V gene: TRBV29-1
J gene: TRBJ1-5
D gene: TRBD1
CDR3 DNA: TGCAGCGTTGACCTCCTCCGCAGGGGGACAGCTAATCAGCCCCAGCATTTT
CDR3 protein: CSVDLLRRGTANQPQHF

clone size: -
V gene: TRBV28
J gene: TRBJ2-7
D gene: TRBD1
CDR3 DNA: TGTGCCAGCAGTTTCGGGACAGGGGGCTACGAGCAGTACTTC
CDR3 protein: CASSFGTGGYEQYF

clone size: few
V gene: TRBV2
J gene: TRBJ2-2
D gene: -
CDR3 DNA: TGTGCCAGCAGGAGGGAAGGCGCCGGGGAGCTGTTTTTT
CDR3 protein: CASRREGAGELFF

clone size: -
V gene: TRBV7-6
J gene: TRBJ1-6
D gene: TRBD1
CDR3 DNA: TGTGCCAGCAGCTTTATGGGACAGGGGTTTTCACCCCTCCACTTT
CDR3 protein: CASSFMGQGFSPLHF

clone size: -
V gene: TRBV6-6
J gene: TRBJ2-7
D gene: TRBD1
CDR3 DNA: TGTGCCAGCAGTAAACAGGGGAATCCCTACGAGCAGTACTTC
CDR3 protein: CASSKQGNPYEQYF

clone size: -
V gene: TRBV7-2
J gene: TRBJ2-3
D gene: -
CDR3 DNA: TGTGCCAGCAGCTTAGCGCCAGCTAGCGCGGGCACAGATACGCAGTATTTT
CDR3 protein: CASSLAPASAGTDTQYF

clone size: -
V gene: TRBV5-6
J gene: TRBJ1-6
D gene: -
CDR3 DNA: TGTGCCAGCAGCTTGGATGGAACAGGGAATTCGGATTCACCCCTCCACTTT
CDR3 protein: CASSLDGTGNSDSPLHF

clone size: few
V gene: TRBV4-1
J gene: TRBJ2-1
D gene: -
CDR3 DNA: TGCGCCAGCAGCCAAATCGCTGGACTTCATGAGCAGTTCTTC
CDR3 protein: CASSQIAGLHEQFF

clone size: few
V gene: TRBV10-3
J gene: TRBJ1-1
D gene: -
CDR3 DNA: TGTGCCATCAGTGAGCCAGGGGATGGGATGAACACTGAAGCTTTCTTT
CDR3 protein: CAISEPGDGMNTEAFF

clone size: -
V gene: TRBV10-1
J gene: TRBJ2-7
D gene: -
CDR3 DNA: TGCGCCAGCAGTGAGTCAGCCTCCCAGCAGTACTTC
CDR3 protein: CASSESASQQYF

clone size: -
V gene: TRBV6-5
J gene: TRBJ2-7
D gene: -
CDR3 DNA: TGTGCCAGCAGCCTCCGAGGGGACAAGTACTACGAGCAGTACTTC
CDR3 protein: CASSLRGDKYYEQYF

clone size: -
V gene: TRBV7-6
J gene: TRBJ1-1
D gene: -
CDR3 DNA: TGTGCCAGCAGTCCAGCGGGGCGGAACCTGAACACTGAAGCTTTCTTT
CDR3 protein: CASSPAGRNLNTEAFF

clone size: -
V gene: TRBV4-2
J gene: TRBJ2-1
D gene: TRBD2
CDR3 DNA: TGTGCCAGCAGCCCGACTAGCGGGAGGGGGTATGAGCAGTTCTTC
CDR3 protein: CASSPTSGRGYEQFF

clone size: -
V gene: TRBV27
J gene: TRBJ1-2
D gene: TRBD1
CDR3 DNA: TGTGCCAGCAGTTCGGGACAGGGGACCTATGGCTACACCTTC
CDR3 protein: CASSSGQGTYGYTF

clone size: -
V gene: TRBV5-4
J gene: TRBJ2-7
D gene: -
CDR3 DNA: TGTGCCAGCAGCATAGCAGGACAATCCGAGCAGTACTTC
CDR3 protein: CASSIAGQSEQYF

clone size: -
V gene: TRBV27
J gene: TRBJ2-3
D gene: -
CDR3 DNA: TGTGCCAGCAGTTTATCTGCTAGCACTAGCACAGATACGCAGTATTTT
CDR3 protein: CASSLSASTSTDTQYF

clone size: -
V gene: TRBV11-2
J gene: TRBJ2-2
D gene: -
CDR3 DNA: TGTGCCAGCAGCTTCCAACCCGGGCGGGACACCGGGGAGCTGTTTTTT
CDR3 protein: CASSFQPGRDTGELFF

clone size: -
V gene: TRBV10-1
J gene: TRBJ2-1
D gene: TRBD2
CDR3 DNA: TGCGCCAGCCGCCCGGGACTAGCGGGAGTTAGTGAGCAGTTCTTC
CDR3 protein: CASRPGLAGVSEQFF

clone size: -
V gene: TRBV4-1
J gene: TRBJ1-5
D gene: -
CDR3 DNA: TGCGCCAGCAGCCAAGCGCTCGCGGGCAGAGCCTTCAATCAGCCCCAGCATTTT
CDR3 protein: CASSQALAGRAFNQPQHF

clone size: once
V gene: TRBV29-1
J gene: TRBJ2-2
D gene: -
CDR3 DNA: TGCAGCGTGTCCGAATGGGGGGGCAGAAACACCGGGGAGCTGTTTTTT
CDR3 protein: CSVSEWGGRNTGELFF

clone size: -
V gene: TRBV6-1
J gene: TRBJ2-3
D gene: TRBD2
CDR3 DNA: TGTGCCAGCAGGCTAGCGGGTAGCACAGATACGCAGTATTTT
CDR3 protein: CASRLAGSTDTQYF

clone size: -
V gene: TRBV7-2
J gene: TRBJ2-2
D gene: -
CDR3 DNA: TGTGCCAGCAGCTTTTTAGGAGCGACCGGGGAGCTGTTTTTT
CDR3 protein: CASSFLGATGELFF